Ten or more counts support the clone carrying this T cell receptor (beta chain). Its specificity is unknown. Time point in this sample: sample taken at primary tumor resection. Trimming took off 5 bases at V and 7 bases at J, with 20 bases between the two ends. CDR1 is SEHNR, CDR2 FQNEAQ, per germline (reference sequence). This CDR3 is 16 amino acids long. This sample is drawn from a study of spatial heterogeneity in lung cancer. Study-level information: From matched bulk RNA-seq came a T cell module score, which showed a strong correlation with TCR transcript counts in tumor regions.

Study results and caveats: Tumors with more nonsynonymous mutations had more expanded intratumoral alpha and beta TCRs.

TCRdb analysed the 5' RACE reads with MiXCR anew, one entry per CDR3 protein. Here the sample spans roughly 10,000 distinct CDR3 sequences, 6% to 6.5% being singletons. Source: lung tumor tissue, taken at surgery. The TCR comes from a male donor with early-stage non-small cell lung cancer. The chain joins TRBV7-9 to TRBJ1-4; maybe TRBD1 (6 bases). Written as DNA, the CDR3 is TGTGCCAGCAGCCCGAAGGAAGCACAGGGATTTGAAAAACTGTTTTTT. It codes for CASSPKEAQGFEKLFF. The variable domain in full, with the rest retrieved from reference TRBV7-9 and TRBJ1-4, is DTGVSQNPRHKITKRGQNVTFRCDPISEHNRLYWYRQTLGQGPEFLTYFQNEAQLEKSRLLSDRFSAERPKGSFSTLEIQRTEQGDSAMYLCASSPKEAQGFEKLFFGSGTQLSVL.